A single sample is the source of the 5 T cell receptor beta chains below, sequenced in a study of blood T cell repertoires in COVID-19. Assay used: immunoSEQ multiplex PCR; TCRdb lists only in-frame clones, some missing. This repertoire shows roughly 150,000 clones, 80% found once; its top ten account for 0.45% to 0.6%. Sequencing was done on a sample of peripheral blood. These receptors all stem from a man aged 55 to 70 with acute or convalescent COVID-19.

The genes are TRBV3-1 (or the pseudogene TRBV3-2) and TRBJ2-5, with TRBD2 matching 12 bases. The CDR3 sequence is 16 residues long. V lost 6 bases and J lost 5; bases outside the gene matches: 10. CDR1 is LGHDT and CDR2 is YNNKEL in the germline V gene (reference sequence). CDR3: CASSSFGLAGSETQYF. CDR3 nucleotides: TGTGCCAGCAGTTCCTTCGGACTAGCGGGGTCGGAGACCCAGTACTTC.

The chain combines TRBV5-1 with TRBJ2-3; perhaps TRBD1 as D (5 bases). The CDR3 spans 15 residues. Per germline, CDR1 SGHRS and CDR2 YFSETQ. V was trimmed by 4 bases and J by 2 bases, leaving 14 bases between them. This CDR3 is CASSPGHVDTDTQYF. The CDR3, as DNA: TGCGCCAGCAGCCCTGGACACGTAGACACAGATACGCAGTATTTT.

The DNA for the CDR3 is TGTGCCAGCACCCAGGCTCACACTGAAGCTTTCTTT. Translating it yields CASTQAHTEAFF. The chain recombines TRBV7-9 with TRBJ1-1; D is uncertain. V was pared by 7 bases and J by 3 bases, with 9 bases between. From germline, CDR1 is SEHNR and CDR2 FQNEAQ (reference sequence). The CDR3 has 12 amino acids.

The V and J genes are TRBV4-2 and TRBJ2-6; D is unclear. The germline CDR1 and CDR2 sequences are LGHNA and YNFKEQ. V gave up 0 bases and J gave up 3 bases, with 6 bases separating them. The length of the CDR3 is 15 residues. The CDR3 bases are TGTGCCAGCAGCCAAGACGCGGTTGGGGCCAACGTCCTGACTTTC. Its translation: CASSQDAVGANVLTF.

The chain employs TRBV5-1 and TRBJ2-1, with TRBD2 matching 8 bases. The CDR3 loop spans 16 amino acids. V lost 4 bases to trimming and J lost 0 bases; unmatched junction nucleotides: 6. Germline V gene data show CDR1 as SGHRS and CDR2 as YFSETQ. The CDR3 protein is CASSPPGLVSYNEQFF. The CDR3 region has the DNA TGCGCCAGCAGCCCCCCGGGACTAGTCTCCTACAATGAGCAGTTCTTC.